This TCR beta chain emerged from a study of vaccination effects on CD4 cells after COVID-19. On this clone: The antigen is unknown.

Trimming took off 3 bases at V and 3 bases at J, with 0 bases between the two ends. CDR1 and CDR2 from the germline V gene are SNHLY and FYNNEI. The CDR3 consists of 11 residues. Prior to sequencing, the ViraFEST assay stimulated PBMC with viral peptide pools, which expanded the antigen-specific CD4+ T cells. Cells that had been cultured for ten to eleven days were the source of isolated CD4+ T cells. All participants had two doses of either the BNT162b2 or mRNA-1273 vaccine. Negative nucleocapsid antibody tests before and after vaccination confirmed no previous SARS-CoV-2 infection. The table came from immunoSEQ multiplex PCR; TCRdb's copy has only in-frame clones and leaves some out. The repertoire consists of about 61,000 clones, with around four fifths occurring once and the leading ten covering roughly 1.2%.

The material was CD4+ T cells from PBMCs cultured with HCoV-229E spike peptides, obtained after COVID-19 vaccination. The TCR comes from a human donor who received a COVID-19 vaccine. The chain employs TRBV2 and TRBJ2-1; D is uncertain. CDR3: CASSDYNEQFF. CDR3 bases: TGTGCCAGCAGTGACTACAATGAGCAGTTCTTC.